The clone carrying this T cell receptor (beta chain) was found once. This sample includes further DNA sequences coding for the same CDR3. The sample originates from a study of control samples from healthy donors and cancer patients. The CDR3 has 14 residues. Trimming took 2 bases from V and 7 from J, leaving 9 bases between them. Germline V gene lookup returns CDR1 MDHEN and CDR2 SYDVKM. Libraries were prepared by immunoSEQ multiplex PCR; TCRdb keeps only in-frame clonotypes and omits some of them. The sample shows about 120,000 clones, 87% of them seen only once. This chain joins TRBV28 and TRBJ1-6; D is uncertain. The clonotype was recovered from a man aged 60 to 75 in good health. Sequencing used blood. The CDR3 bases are TGTGCCAGCAGTTTAGGGCTGTCAAATTCACCCCTCCACTTT. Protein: CASSLGLSNSPLHF.